This TCR beta chain was recorded in a study of PD-1 blockade in classical Hodgkin lymphoma. Brentuximab vedotin exposure varied, and every patient relapsed after autologous stem cell transplantation. This clone occurred once. The germline CDR1 and CDR2 sequences are SGHTA and FQGNSA. This CDR3 contains 17 residues. Unmatched junction bases numbered 11, after V lost 5 bases and J lost 4 bases. TCRdb's table, derived via immunoSEQ multiplex PCR, lists solely in-frame clones and lacks some. The sample consists of roughly 140,000 clones, around 73% of them appearing once. The starting material was peripheral blood mononuclear cells (PBMCs), obtained before the second cycle of nivolumab. The V gene is TRBV7-2, the J gene TRBJ2-7; TRBD2 matches 13 bases. The receptor comes from a human donor with classical Hodgkin lymphoma. The CDR3 DNA reads TGTGCCAGCAGCACCCCCGGGACTAGCGGGATTAAGTACGAGCAGTACTTC. Residues: CASSTPGTSGIKYEQYF.